Below, one T cell receptor (beta chain) is given with its context. The data are from a study of T-cell reconstitution after alpha-beta-depleted transplantation in children. This sample's TCRbeta library carried unique molecular identifier barcodes. MiXCR, applied by TCRdb to the PCR reads, yields one record per CDR3 protein. The sample lists around 410,000 distinct CDR3 sequences; about a tenth were seen once. The CDR3 covers 14 residues. The germline V gene encodes CDR1 LGHNA and CDR2 YNFKEQ. Trimming shortened V by 0 bases and J by 6 bases, and 11 bases separated the two germline ends. This chain uses TRBV4-2 with TRBJ2-5, with a possible D match to TRBD2 (6 bases). The source was PBMCs from the stem cell graft donor, collected from the stem cell graft. The TCR was taken from a human donor who donated a stem cell graft to a child with acute myeloid leukemia. CDR3 region: CASSQEDYSKTQYF. In DNA form, the CDR3 reads TGTGCCAGCAGCCAAGAGGACTATTCCAAGACCCAGTACTTC.